This T cell receptor beta chain was observed in a study of control samples from healthy donors and cancer patients. The method was immunoSEQ multiplex PCR; TCRdb's version includes in-frame clones alone and lacks a portion of them. The sample records just under 75,000 clones, about 90% being singletons. The sequenced sample consisted of blood. This clonotype was sampled from a woman aged 45-65 years in good health.

CDR3 nucleotides: TGTGCCAGCAGTGACCCCACGAGCTCCTACGAGCAGTACTTC. Protein: CASSDPTSSYEQYF. This chain joins TRBV25-1 and TRBJ2-7, with D hard to call. Germline values: CDR1 MGHDK, CDR2 SYGVNS. Trimming left V 3 bases short and J 0 bases short, with 9 bases between. This CDR3 is 14 amino acids long.